A single sample is the source of the 32 T cell receptor beta chains below, sequenced in a study of blood T cell repertoires in COVID-19. Profiling relied on immunoSEQ multiplex PCR, and the TCRdb table lists in-frame clones only, not all of them. The table has 23,000 or so clones, around nine tenths seen once. The sample taken for sequencing was peripheral blood. All receptors derive from a man aged 45-65 years with active COVID-19.

This clone was recorded only once. The chain combines TRBV12-3 or TRBV12-4 with TRBJ2-5; D remains unclear. Between the trimmed V and J ends, which lost 6 bases and 5 bases, there was a span of 10 bases. CDR3 length: 12 amino acids. CDR3: CASSVHGETQYF. CDR3 sequence (DNA): TGTGCCAGCAGCGTGCACGGGGAGACCCAGTACTTC.

The chain uses TRBV3-1 (or the pseudogene TRBV3-2) and TRBJ2-3, with 10 bases matching TRBD2. V was clipped by 5 bases and J by 2 bases; unmatched bases: 4. Germline-derived CDR1 and CDR2 are LGHDT and YNNKEL (reference sequence). The CDR3 covers 15 residues. CDR3 nucleotides: TGTGCCAGCAGCTTTCTAGCGGGAGACACAGATACGCAGTATTTT. It yields the protein CASSFLAGDTDTQYF.

The chain links TRBV6-2 or TRBV6-3 to TRBJ2-3; 7 bases align to TRBD1. The CDR3 is 16 amino acids. V dropped 2 bases and J dropped 4; count of bases not matched to a gene: 9. The germline V gene encodes CDR1 MNHEY and CDR2 SVGEGT. The CDR3 sequence: CASSYAAGGGPDTQYF. DNA for the CDR3: TGTGCCAGCAGTTACGCGGCAGGGGGTGGTCCAGATACGCAGTATTTT.

The gene calls are TRBV6-5 and TRBJ1-1; 7 bases map to TRBD1. Germline V gene sequence: CDR1 MNHEY, CDR2 SVGAGI. This CDR3 has 14 residues. After removal of 6 bases from V and 1 base from J, the junction contained 5 bases not matched to a gene. For the CDR3, the DNA is TGTGCCAGCAGGACGACAGGGCAGAACACTGAAGCTTTCTTT. Protein: CASRTTGQNTEAFF.

The genes are TRBV5-1 and TRBJ1-6; 7 bases are a match to TRBD1. V shed 2 bases and J 9 bases; nucleotides not matched to a gene: 11. The CDR3 spans 16 residues. Germline loops: CDR1 SGHRS, CDR2 YFSETQ. CDR3 DNA sequence: TGCGCCAGCAGCTTCCTAACTGACAGGGTAGTTTCACCCCTCCACTTT. Its translation: CASSFLTDRVVSPLHF.

This clone was counted a single time. The rearrangement uses TRBV19 and TRBJ2-6; 7 nucleotides align to TRBD1. The CDR3 totals 17 residues. Germline V gene lookup returns CDR1 LNHDA and CDR2 SQIVND (reference sequence). V lost 3 bases and J lost 0; bases outside the gene matches: 5. DNA of the CDR3: TGTGCCAGTAGTATGACAGGGTTTTCCTCTGGGGCCAACGTCCTGACTTTC. It is translated as CASSMTGFSSGANVLTF.

The V call is TRBV6-2 or TRBV6-3, the J call TRBJ1-6; no firm D call. The V end was cut by 4 bases, the J end by 6 bases, with 13 bases between. CDR3 size: 15 residues. The V gene's germline CDR1 is MNHEY and CDR2 SVGEGT. The CDR3 sequence is CASSFDHRVNSPLHF. For the CDR3, the DNA is TGTGCCAGCAGTTTTGATCACAGAGTTAATTCACCCCTCCACTTT.

This clone came up a few times. This chain links TRBV11-3 with TRBJ1-1; D gene uncertain. CDR3 length equals 15 residues. Germline values: CDR1 SGHNT, CDR2 YENEEA. V dropped 3 bases and J dropped 0 bases, with 11 bases sitting between them. CDR3 DNA sequence: TGTGCCAGCAGCTTTCGACGCGGAATGAACACTGAAGCTTTCTTT. This encodes CASSFRRGMNTEAFF.

J is TRBJ2-3 and V is TRBV19; TRBD1 might be the D (6 bases). CDR3 length: 14 residues. Germline CDR1 and CDR2: LNHDA and SQIVND (reference sequence). The V gene lost 6 bases and the J gene lost 3 bases, with 13 bases spanning the gap. CDR3 nucleotides: TGTGCCAGTAGACAGGGATCGGGGACAGATACGCAGTATTTT. Protein: CASRQGSGTDTQYF.

This chain joins TRBV18 and TRBJ2-2; TRBD1 agrees at 8 bases. Per germline, CDR1 KGHSH and CDR2 LQKENI. J was trimmed by 5 bases and V by 5 bases; bases with no gene match: 7. The CDR3 contains 15 residues. The CDR3 reads CASSNRQGRTGELFF. The CDR3 region has the DNA TGTGCCAGCTCAAACCGACAGGGGAGGACCGGGGAGCTGTTTTTT.

V usage is TRBV19 and J usage is TRBJ1-2, with D unclear. The CDR3 has 13 amino acids. Germline values: CDR1 LNHDA, CDR2 SQIVND (reference sequence). The V gene lost 3 bases and the J gene lost 4 bases, with 9 bases spanning the gap. CDR3 in DNA: TGTGCCAGTAGTATTGAGGGCTCCTATGGCTACACCTTC. Translation: CASSIEGSYGYTF.

V gene TRBV24-1 combines with J gene TRBJ1-4; 10 bases line up with TRBD1. The V gene's germline CDR1 is KGHDR and CDR2 SFDVKD. The trim removed 5 bases at V and 8 bases at J, leaving 13 bases unmatched. This CDR3 spans 17 amino acids. The DNA of the CDR3 is TGTGCCACCAGTGCTCCGGGACAGGGGTCCAGAGGGGAAAAACTGTTTTTT. This encodes CATSAPGQGSRGEKLFF.

The rearrangement uses TRBV7-2 and TRBJ2-5; D is ambiguous. The CDR3 is 15 amino acids. V was shortened by 1 base and J by 1 base, with 10 bases between the two germline ends. Germline V gene data show CDR1 as SGHTA and CDR2 as FQGNSA. The CDR3 reads CASSLEFQFQETQYF. CDR3 coding DNA: TGTGCCAGCAGCTTAGAATTTCAATTCCAAGAGACCCAGTACTTC.

Only one count was recorded for this clone. The J gene is TRBJ1-2, the V gene TRBV5-4; the D is unclear. Germline CDR1 SGHNT, CDR2 YYREEE (reference sequence). The CDR3 is 15 amino acids. Trimming stripped 7 bases from V and 1 base from J, with 17 bases between. The CDR3 region has the DNA TGTGCCAGCTGTGATTTGAACAGCCTTAACTATGGCTACACCTTC. This sequence encodes CASCDLNSLNYGYTF.

As concerns this clone: Other DNA variants within this sample encode the same CDR3. V usage is TRBV5-6 and J usage is TRBJ1-5; 8 nucleotides agree with TRBD1. This CDR3 region has 15 residues. Trimming cost V 0 bases and J 4 bases; bases outside gene matches: 3. The V gene's germline CDR1 is SGHDT and CDR2 YYEEEE. The CDR3 region has the DNA TGTGCCAGCAGCTTGGGCGGGACAGGTAATCAGCCCCAGCATTTT. It encodes CASSLGGTGNQPQHF.

This chain links TRBV5-6 with TRBJ1-1; D remains ambiguous. This CDR3 region has 12 residues. Germline CDR1 and CDR2: SGHDT and YYEEEE. The V end lost 4 bases, the J end lost 5 bases, and 9 bases lay between the germline ends. The CDR3 DNA is TGTGCCAGCAGCCCGGGAGGGACTGAAGCTTTCTTT. This encodes CASSPGGTEAFF.

The chain employs TRBV5-1 and TRBJ1-1; D unclear. The CDR3 is made up of 15 amino acids. Germline loops: CDR1 SGHRS, CDR2 YFSETQ. The V end lost 4 bases, the J end lost 4 bases, and 17 bases lay between the germline ends. This chain's CDR3 is CASSLHPGELTEAFF. For the CDR3, the DNA is TGCGCCAGCAGCCTACACCCGGGAGAACTCACTGAAGCTTTCTTT.

V and J are TRBV7-2 and TRBJ2-7, with a tentative D call TRBD2 (5 bases). The V and J ends lost 0 bases and 2 bases respectively, with 11 bases between them. The CDR3 spans 15 residues. Looked up from germline, CDR1 is SGHTA and CDR2 is FQGNSA. DNA of the CDR3: TGTGCCAGCAGCTTAGCGCGGGTCCTAACCTACGAGCAGTACTTC. Encoded protein: CASSLARVLTYEQYF.

This clone appeared a single time. The V call is TRBV27, the J call TRBJ2-7, with D maybe TRBD2 (6 bases). The CDR3 totals 16 residues. The V and J ends lost 1 base and 7 bases respectively, with 20 bases between them. The germline V gene encodes CDR1 MNHEY and CDR2 SMNVEV (reference sequence). Here the CDR3 DNA reads TGTGCCAGCAGTTTATTCCCCGGGAGCCCTGGGGATGAGCAGTACTTC. Translated, it gives CASSLFPGSPGDEQYF.

The chain combines TRBV27 with TRBJ2-1; 12 bases map to TRBD2. Germline V CDR1 and CDR2: MNHEY, SMNVEV (reference sequence). The CDR3 is 17 amino acids. J lost 9 bases, V lost 4 bases, and 13 bases had no gene match. The CDR3 is CASSSHRTSGIEGEQFF. The CDR3 DNA reads TGTGCCAGCAGTTCCCATAGGACTAGCGGGATAGAGGGTGAGCAGTTCTTC.

The chain combines TRBV28 with TRBJ2-5; TRBD1 agrees at 8 bases. Germline loops: CDR1 MDHEN, CDR2 SYDVKM. Trimming cost V 4 bases and J 4 bases; bases outside gene matches: 8. This CDR3 is 15 amino acids long. CDR3 sequence (DNA): TGTGCCAGCAGTTCCAGGGGGCGGGTGACAGAGACCCAGTACTTC. Amino acids: CASSSRGRVTETQYF. Full variable domain (outside the CDR3, taken from reference TRBV28 and TRBJ2-5): DVKVTQSSRYLVKRTGEKVFLECVQDMDHENMFWYRQDPGLGLRLIYFSYDVKMKEKGDIPEGYSVSREKKERFSLILESASTNQTSMYLCASSSRGRVTETQYFGPGTRLLVL.

This clone is a singleton in its sample. V usage is TRBV24-1 and J usage is TRBJ1-4, with 10 bases lining up with TRBD1. The CDR3 covers 15 residues. The J segment lost 5 bases and the V segment lost 3 bases, leaving 2 bases of the junction unmatched. Germline CDR1 is KGHDR and CDR2 is SFDVKD. The CDR3 coding sequence is TGTGCCACCAGTGATAAGGGACAGGGGAATGAAAAACTGTTTTTT. The encoded protein is CATSDKGQGNEKLFF.

CDR3 nucleotides: TGTGCCATCAGTGAGTCGACAGGGGGATACGAGCAGTACGTC. Protein sequence: CAISESTGGYEQYV. The chain joins TRBV10-3 to TRBJ2-7; TRBD1 aligns across 9 bases. Germline CDR1 and CDR2: ENHRY and SYGVKD. This CDR3 spans 14 amino acids. V lost 0 bases, J lost 4 bases, and 1 base stayed unmatched.

The V gene is TRBV2, the J gene TRBJ2-5, with 10 bases aligning to TRBD2. J gave up 3 bases and V 7 bases, and 11 bases lay outside the gene matches. The CDR3 loop spans 16 amino acids. CDR1 is SNHLY and CDR2 is FYNNEI in the germline V gene. The CDR3 sequence: CASNDPGLATKETQYF. The CDR3 DNA reads as TGTGCCAGCAATGACCCGGGACTAGCGACAAAAGAGACCCAGTACTTC.

This chain joins TRBV4-3 and TRBJ1-2; weak D call: TRBD1 (6 bases). The V gene's germline CDR1 is LGHNA and CDR2 YSLEER. The CDR3 consists of 17 residues. V lost 0 bases and J 2 bases, leaving 16 bases between the germline ends. CDR3: CASSQESGAGENYGYTF. DNA of the CDR3: TGCGCCAGCAGCCAAGAGTCCGGCGCAGGGGAAAACTATGGCTACACCTTC.

The rearrangement uses TRBV5-4 and TRBJ2-6, with D possibly being TRBD1 (6 bases). The CDR3 length is 18 residues. The V end lost 10 bases, the J end lost 2 bases, and 25 bases lay between the germline ends. Per germline, CDR1 SGHNT and CDR2 YYREEE (reference sequence). The CDR3 reads CAGRLWQGLNTGANVLTF. DNA of the CDR3: TGTGCCGGGCGCCTCTGGCAGGGGTTAAATACTGGGGCCAACGTCCTGACTTTC.

V gene TRBV24-1 combines with J gene TRBJ2-5; TRBD1 agrees at 8 bases. The J segment lost 5 bases and the V segment lost 3 bases, leaving 10 bases of the junction unmatched. There are 16 residues in the CDR3. Looked up from germline, CDR1 is KGHDR and CDR2 is SFDVKD. CDR3 sequence (DNA): TGTGCCACCAGTGATCCCCAGGGGGCGCTTAGGGAGACCCAGTACTTC. Translated: CATSDPQGALRETQYF.

This chain connects TRBV3-1 (or the pseudogene TRBV3-2) to TRBJ2-7; 7 nucleotides align to TRBD2. V was pared by 3 bases and J by 2 bases, with 4 bases of the junction left unmatched. Germline V CDR1 and CDR2: LGHDT, YNNKEL (reference sequence). This CDR3 region has 14 residues. The CDR3 loop is CASSQRGNAYEQYF. The CDR3 DNA reads as TGTGCCAGCAGCCAGCGGGGGAATGCCTACGAGCAGTACTTC.

The rearrangement uses TRBV4-1 and TRBJ2-7; 13 nucleotides align to TRBD2. V lost 4 bases and J lost 2; bases outside the gene matches: 5. The CDR3 totals 16 residues. CDR1 and CDR2 from the germline V gene are MGHRA and YSYEKL. CDR3 nucleotide sequence: TGCGCCAGCAGCCCACGGACTAGCGGGGGTGCCTACGAGCAGTACTTC. The encoded protein is CASSPRTSGGAYEQYF.

The chain combines TRBV19 with TRBJ1-1; perhaps TRBD1 as D (5 bases). CDR1 and CDR2 (germline): LNHDA, SQIVND (reference sequence). This CDR3 is built from 14 residues. V was shortened by 1 base and J by 5 bases, with 11 bases between the two germline ends. The CDR3 DNA sequence: TGTGCCAGTAGTATAGGGGGCAGCTATACTGAAGCTTTCTTT. This gives the protein CASSIGGSYTEAFF.

V and J are TRBV29-1 and TRBJ2-2; 9 bases are shared with TRBD1. CDR1 SQVTM and CDR2 ANQGSEA come from the germline V gene. The CDR3 is 14 residues long. Germline trimming cut 2 bases from V and 6 bases from J; bases unmatched to any gene: 4. CDR3 sequence (DNA): TGCAGCGTTGAACCGGGACAGGGCCCCGGGGAGCTGTTTTTT. Encoded protein: CSVEPGQGPGELFF.

This chain uses TRBV12-3 or TRBV12-4 with TRBJ2-5; D unresolved. V was clipped by 3 bases and J by 3 bases, with 5 bases between them. The CDR3 has 12 amino acids. The CDR3 region is CASSFSEETQYF. CDR3 DNA sequence: TGTGCCAGCAGTTTTTCCGAAGAGACCCAGTACTTC.